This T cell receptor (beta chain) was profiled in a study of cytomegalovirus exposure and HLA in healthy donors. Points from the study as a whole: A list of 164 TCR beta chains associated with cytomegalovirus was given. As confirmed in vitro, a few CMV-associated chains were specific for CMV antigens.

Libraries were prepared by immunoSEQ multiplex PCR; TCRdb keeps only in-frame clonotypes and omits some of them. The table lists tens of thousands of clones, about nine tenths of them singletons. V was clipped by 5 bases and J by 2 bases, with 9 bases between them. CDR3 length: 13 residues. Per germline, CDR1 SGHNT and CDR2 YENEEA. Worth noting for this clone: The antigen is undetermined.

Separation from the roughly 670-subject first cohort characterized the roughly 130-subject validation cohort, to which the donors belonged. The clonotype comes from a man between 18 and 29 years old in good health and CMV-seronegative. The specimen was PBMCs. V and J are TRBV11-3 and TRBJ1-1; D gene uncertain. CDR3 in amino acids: CASSPTANTEAFF. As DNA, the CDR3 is TGTGCCAGCAGCCCTACAGCTAACACTGAAGCTTTCTTT.